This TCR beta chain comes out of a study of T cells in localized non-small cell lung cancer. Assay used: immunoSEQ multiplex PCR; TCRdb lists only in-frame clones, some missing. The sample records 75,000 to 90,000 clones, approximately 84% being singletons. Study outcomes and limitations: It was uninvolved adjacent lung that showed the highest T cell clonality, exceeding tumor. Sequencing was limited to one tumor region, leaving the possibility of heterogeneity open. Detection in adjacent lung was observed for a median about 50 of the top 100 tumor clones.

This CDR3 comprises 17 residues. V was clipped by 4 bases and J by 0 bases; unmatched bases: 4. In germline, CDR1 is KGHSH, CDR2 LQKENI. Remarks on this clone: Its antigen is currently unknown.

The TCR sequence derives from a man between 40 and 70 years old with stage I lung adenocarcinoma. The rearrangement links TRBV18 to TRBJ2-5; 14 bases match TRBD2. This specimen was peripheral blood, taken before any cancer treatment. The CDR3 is CASSRLAGGTYQETQYF. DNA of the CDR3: TGTGCCAGCTCACGACTAGCGGGGGGGACGTACCAAGAGACCCAGTACTTC. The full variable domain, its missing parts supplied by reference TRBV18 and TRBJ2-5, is NAGVMQNPRHLVRRRGQEARLRCSPMKGHSHVYWYRQLPEEGLKFMVYLQKENIIDESGMPKERFSAEFPKEGPSILRIQQVVRGDSAAYFCASSRLAGGTYQETQYFGPGTRLLVL.